This record covers a single T cell receptor beta chain. It lacks a known antigen. Per-base qualities were not stored, and no clone one base away is much larger. Preparation of the library involved the immunoSEQ multiplex PCR assay. The multiplex PCR relied on a mix of 60 forward primers for TCR Vbeta segments and 13 reverse primers for TCR Jbeta segments. The CDR3 region of rearranged TCR beta genes was amplified from genomic DNA by a multiplex PCR assay. The Illumina HiSeq System was used to sequence the amplified TCR beta libraries as 87-base-pair reads. The source study handled its data this way. A later analysis counted 65 million to 90 million unique TCR beta chains across the 550 to 800 repertoires, and 9 million to 14 million of these chains were shared by at least two donors. Raw reads were error-corrected and collapsed into unique sequences with a nearest-neighbor algorithm that merged closely related sequences to remove PCR and sequencing errors. To assign V, D and J gene segments, CDR3 sequences were aligned to IMGT reference sequences. For a sequence to be retained, at least a six-nucleotide match to both a V gene segment and a J gene segment was required. A rearrangement was called productive if the CDR3 had no stop codons and remained in frame with V and J, and every other rearrangement was called non-productive. CDR3 was defined by IMGT convention, running from the second conserved V-encoded cysteine to the conserved J-encoded phenylalanine. The earlier analysis of 500 to 650 of the donors excluded any sequence lacking an unambiguous match to a single V gene segment. In an earlier analysis of approximately 610 of the donors, V segments were called functional above 56.7% productive rearrangements and were called segregating when the between-donor standard deviation exceeded 5%. A statistical classification framework was built to diagnose cytomegalovirus status from the catalog of TCR beta chain sequences. V and J gene assignment, in a later analysis, came from comparing TCR nucleotide sequences with IMGT/GENE-DB human TR gene sequences. Using the TCRdist pipeline, a later analysis assigned CDR3 sequences along with most-parsimonious VDJ recombination scenarios. In a later analysis, each TCR beta chain was defined by its CDR3 amino acid sequence together with its V-gene family, and reads lacking a unique V-gene family were excluded. As a way to deal with suspected cross-contamination and a sequencing artifact, a later analysis dropped nearly 600 nucleotide sequences that were highly shared and had low generation probability. For each public chain, a later analysis derived a clonal expansion index from normalized ranks of inferred template counts within each repertoire. In a later analysis, generation probabilities were computed with a VDJ recombination model fitted to out-of-frame rearrangements, and the resulting probabilities were checked against IGoR. A later analysis scored TCR-TCR, TCR-HLA and TCR-CMV co-occurrence with hypergeometric tests, applying a repertoire-size bias correction to TCR pairs. False discovery rates were estimated in a later analysis by permuting HLA or CMV assignments 20 times. A later analysis grouped co-occurring TCRs with DBSCAN, adding TCRdist sequence similarity when clustering within HLA-allele-positive subsets. Repertoires with fewer than 30,000 or more than 120,000 public chains were left out of co-occurrence clustering, as were a handful of repertoires with anomalous nucleotide sharing. The source is immuneACCESS, and TCRdb retained only in-frame sequences with V and J called. Part of the clones is not carried over; for the studies checked, unresolved V genes explain less than half of this, and the remainder is unexplained. The V and J calls and the clone size are those of that table, but D and trimming were determined from the DNA. In all, the sample holds 150,000 or so clones, and around 77% of those were seen once. The ten largest clones capture roughly 1% of the sample.

The sample belongs to a study of cytomegalovirus exposure and HLA in healthy donors (TCRdb year 2017). Regarding the study in general: An earlier analysis of 587 of the donors reported roughly 300 Gb of sequence data and around 120 million unique TCR beta sequences obtained from some 200 million T cells. On average, around 230,000 unique TCR beta nucleotide sequences were sequenced per donor among a few hundred genotyped donors of the cohort, with around 19% of those sequences being non-productive. In the later analysis, no new phenotypic data were used to find candidate immune exposures; instead, reliance was placed on TCR beta sequences and their occurrence across donors. Donor age, sex, ethnicity and CMV serostatus were collected together with the repertoire data. The study profiled the T cell repertoires of 666 subjects by immunosequencing and related them to cytomegalovirus serostatus. All discovery cohort repertoires had been generated on a single sequencing platform. Roughly 5 DR-DQ haplotypes were handled as single units for association and clustering, since linkage in the cohort was strong. In addition to the first cohort of 650 to 800 subjects, a separate validation cohort of 120 different subjects was used. To study patterns of TCR occurrence, a later analysis re-analyzed previously published TCR beta repertoires from just over 650 donors and added high-resolution HLA genotyping. Roughly 310 gigabases of sequencing data and roughly 90 million unique TCR sequences were included in an early release covering about 620 HLA-typed donors. To predict cytomegalovirus infection status, the study combined high-throughput TCR immunosequencing, statistical association of individual TCRs with disease status, and machine learning. HLA typing covered class I and class II loci at four-digit resolution. A later genetic analysis took genome-wide SNP genotypes for about 55% of the 666 donors and used that subset as a discovery cohort. To decide whether each TCR beta V gene segment behaved as functional or pseudogenic, an earlier analysis of some 600 of the donors relied on high-throughput TCR beta sequencing. The number of typed donors differed by locus: about 620-630 for A, B, C, DRB1 and DQB1; 500 to 550 for DQA1; over 600 for DPA1; and about 470 for DPB1. Of the 350 to 450 genotyped donors, over 80% were placed in the genetic ancestry cluster associated with self-reported Caucasian donors. The study aimed to test whether cataloging public T cell receptors could reveal signatures of past pathogen exposure.

Trimming at the junction amounts to 5 bases on V and 5 bases on J, and the germline ends lie 15 bases apart. The germline V gene provides CDR1 SGHNT and CDR2 YENEEA. The cysteine opens and the phenylalanine closes a CDR3 of 15 amino acids. Only CDR3 DNA remains: 45 bases, in frame from the first base. In total, approximately 690 healthy bone marrow donors made up the cohort. Cohort members were all nominally healthy when sampled, although unrecorded immune exposures were likely present. The donor tested CMV seronegative, placing the donor among the 350 to 400 seronegative members of the cohort. Every donor gave a peripheral blood sample, and the peripheral blood mononuclear cells from that sample were used for TCR beta sequencing. The Qiagen DNeasy Blood Extraction Kit was used to extract genomic DNA from the blood cell samples. Overall results and qualifications from the work: Most TCR sequences were seen in very few donors, while some public TCRs were found in many individuals. In an earlier analysis of approximately 600 of the donors, most TCR beta V segments were observed in productive rearrangements about 87% or about 30% of the time, broadly matching IMGT annotations. The earlier analysis of some 540 of the donors excluded some 15 rarely observed V segments, including chromosome 9 orphons, because counts were too low. In a later analysis, some 17,000 TCR beta sequences were associated with specific HLA alleles at a false discovery rate of 0.05. In a later analysis, several top co-occurrence clusters were reported to appear linked to parvovirus B19, influenza, CMV and Epstein-Barr virus. The study gave a list of about 160 TCR beta chains associated with cytomegalovirus. Immune exposure information for the cohort was limited to CMV serostatus. Presence/absence analyses assumed roughly uniform sequencing depth across donors, an assumption that may not hold. Most CMV-associated TCR beta chains appeared to be HLA-restricted in a later analysis, and the HLA associations seemed to be driven largely by CMV exposure. Some IMGT-functional V segments, including TRBV6-2 and TRBV6-3, could not be distinguished by the 87-base-pair reads and were therefore excluded. The classifier was reported to diagnose cytomegalovirus status with high specificity and sensitivity in both the original cohort and the validation cohort. It was suggested by the authors that the approach could potentially be generalized to other disease states and immunological phenotypes. The sequencing pipeline was judged likely to have produced a cluster of highly shared sequence variants as a technical artifact. A later analysis found that TCR association rates varied across HLA loci, with DRB1 alleles showing the most associated TCRs and HLA-C alleles the fewest. Linkage disequilibrium might explain the correlated functional status among segregating V segments, but an unknown experimental factor could not be ruled out. Assigning TCR associations to individual alleles was difficult when HLA alleles, especially DR and DQ, strongly co-occurred. A few of the identified cytomegalovirus-associated TCR beta chains were confirmed in vitro to be specific for cytomegalovirus antigens. Because some donors lacked HLA typing at each locus, the association tests relied only on the typed subset. A later genetic analysis reported fewer N-insertions in productive TCRs among donors in an Asian-associated ancestry cluster than the roughly 700-donor mean. In this cohort, only TCR beta chains were sequenced, and detectable features were limited by the absence of alpha or paired-chain data. In a later analysis, HLA-associated TCR beta chains showed more clonal expansion and lower generation probabilities than non-associated chains that were equally common. A later genetic analysis associated a missense DCLRE1C variant with V-gene and J-gene trimming of TCR beta chains, and an independent cohort replicated the association. A further reported finding was that TCR beta sequences accurately predicted the HLA-A and HLA-B alleles for most subjects in the first cohort.

The chain is encoded by TRBV11-3 joined to TRBJ2-2; 6 matching bases give a weak D call of TRBD1. Sequencing was performed on PBMCs. This receptor was identified in a woman aged 40 to 50 in good health and CMV-seronegative. The CDR3 region: CASSRRGPKTGELFF. The DNA is as follows: TGTGCCAGCAGCCGCAGGGGCCCCAAAACCGGGGAGCTGTTTTTT.